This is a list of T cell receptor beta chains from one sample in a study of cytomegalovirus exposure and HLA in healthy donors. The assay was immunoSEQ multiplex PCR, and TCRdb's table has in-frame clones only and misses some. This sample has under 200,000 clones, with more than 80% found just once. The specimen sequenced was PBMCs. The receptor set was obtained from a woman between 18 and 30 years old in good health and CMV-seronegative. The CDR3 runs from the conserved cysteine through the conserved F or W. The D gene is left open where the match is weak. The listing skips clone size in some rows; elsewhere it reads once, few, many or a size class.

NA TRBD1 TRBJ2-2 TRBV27 CASSSFGQGVNTGELFF TGTGCCAGCAGTTCCTTCGGACAGGGAGTGAACACCGGGGAGCTGTTTTTT
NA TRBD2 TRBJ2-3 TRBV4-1 CASSQDLAGGPTDTQYF TGCGCCAGCAGCCAAGATTTAGCGGGGGGGCCGACAGATACGCAGTATTTT
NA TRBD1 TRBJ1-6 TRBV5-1 CASSPTGGENSPLHF TGCGCCAGCAGCCCTACAGGGGGCGAGAATTCACCCCTCCACTTT
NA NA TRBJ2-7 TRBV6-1 CASSEGSGYSYEQYF TGTGCCAGCAGTGAAGGTAGCGGATACTCCTACGAGCAGTACTTC
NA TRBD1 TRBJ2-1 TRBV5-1 CASSQWTGVNNEQFF TGCGCCAGCAGCCAATGGACAGGGGTAAACAATGAGCAGTTCTTC
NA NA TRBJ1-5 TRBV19 CASSRPGQTDSNQPQHF TGTGCCAGTAGCCGGCCCGGACAGACTGATAGCAATCAGCCCCAGCATTTT
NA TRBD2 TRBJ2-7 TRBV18 CASSPNGGGAYEQYF TGTGCCAGCTCACCTAATGGCGGGGGAGCCTACGAGCAGTACTTC
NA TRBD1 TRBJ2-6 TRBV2 CASSRDSRAYSGANVLTF TGTGCCAGCAGCCGGGACAGCCGAGCATACTCTGGGGCCAACGTCCTGACTTTC
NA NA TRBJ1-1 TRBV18 CASSPGTTRTEAFF TGTGCCAGCTCACCGGGGACAACTAGGACTGAAGCTTTCTTT
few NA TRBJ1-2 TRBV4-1 CASSPNLHGGRNYGYTF TGCGCCAGCAGCCCCAACTTACATGGGGGGAGAAACTATGGCTACACCTTC
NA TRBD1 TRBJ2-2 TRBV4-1 CASSQERQGINTGELFF TGCGCCAGCAGCCAAGAGCGACAGGGCATAAACACCGGGGAGCTGTTTTTT
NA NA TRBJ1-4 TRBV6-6 CASSYSGERTEKLFF TGTGCCAGCAGTTACTCCGGGGAAAGGACTGAAAAACTGTTTTTT
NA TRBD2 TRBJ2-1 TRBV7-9 CASSGGVAGVLHNEQFF TGTGCCAGCAGCGGAGGAGTAGCGGGAGTTCTTCACAATGAGCAGTTCTTC
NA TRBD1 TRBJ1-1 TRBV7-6 CASSTDRTGNTEAFF TGTGCCAGCAGCACTGATAGGACAGGGAACACTGAAGCTTTCTTT
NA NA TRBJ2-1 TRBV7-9 CASSWGEGYNEQFF TGTGCCAGCAGCTGGGGGGAAGGCTACAATGAGCAGTTCTTC
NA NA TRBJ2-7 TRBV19 CASNTGQWSNEQYF TGTGCCAGTAATACAGGGCAATGGAGTAACGAGCAGTACTTC
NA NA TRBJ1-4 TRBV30 CAWSSPDRFNEKLFF TGTGCCTGGAGTTCCCCAGACAGGTTCAATGAAAAACTGTTTTTT
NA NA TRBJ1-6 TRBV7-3 CASSLLGSYNSPLHF TGTGCCAGCAGCTTACTCGGTTCCTATAATTCACCCCTCCACTTT
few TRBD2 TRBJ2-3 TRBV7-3 CASSLPTSGTDTQYF TGTGCCAGCAGCCTCCCGACTAGCGGCACAGATACGCAGTATTTT
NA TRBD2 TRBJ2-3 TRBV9 CASSSSGSGPDTQYF TGTGCCAGCAGCAGTAGCGGGAGTGGTCCAGATACGCAGTATTTT
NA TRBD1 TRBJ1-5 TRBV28 CASSPRSGGDQPQHF TGTGCCAGCAGTCCCCGCTCAGGGGGCGATCAGCCCCAGCATTTT
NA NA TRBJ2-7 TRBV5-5 CASSLGFDNSYEQYF TGTGCCAGCAGCTTGGGTTTCGACAATTCCTACGAGCAGTACTTC
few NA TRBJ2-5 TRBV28 CASSLRLGSRPGETQYF TGTGCCAGCAGTTTAAGGTTGGGGTCCCGGCCGGGGGAGACCCAGTACTTC
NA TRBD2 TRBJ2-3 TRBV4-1 CASSLNQLAGGKQWTDTQYF TGCGCCAGCAGCCTCAACCAACTAGCGGGGGGCAAACAATGGACAGATACGCAGTATTTT
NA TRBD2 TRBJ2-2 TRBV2 CASVGLGDSGGGTGELFF TGTGCCAGCGTAGGACTCGGTGATAGCGGGGGTGGCACCGGGGAGCTGTTTTTT
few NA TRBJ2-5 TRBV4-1 CASSQGGRNQETQYF TGCGCCAGCAGCCAAGGGGGCAGGAACCAAGAGACCCAGTACTTC
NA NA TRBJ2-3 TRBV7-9 CASRGGLTDTQYF TGTGCCAGCAGGGGGGGACTCACAGATACGCAGTATTTT
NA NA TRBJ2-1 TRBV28 CASSLVATSSYNEQFF TGTGCCAGCAGTTTAGTTGCAACTAGCTCCTACAATGAGCAGTTCTTC
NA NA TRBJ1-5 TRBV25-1 CASSGQGPGGANQPQHF TGTGCCAGCAGTGGCCAGGGACCGGGCGGGGCCAATCAGCCCCAGCATTTT
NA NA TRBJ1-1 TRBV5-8 CASSLTENTEAFF TGTGCCAGCAGCCTGACTGAAAACACTGAAGCTTTCTTT
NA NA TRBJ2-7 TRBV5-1 CASSVTGRDEQYF TGCGCCAGCAGCGTCACCGGTCGGGACGAGCAGTACTTC
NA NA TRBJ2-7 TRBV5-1 CASRPGQNYEQYF TGCGCCAGCAGGCCAGGACAAAACTACGAGCAGTACTTC
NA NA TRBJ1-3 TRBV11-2 CASSLNAGPSGNTIYF TGTGCCAGCAGCTTAAATGCGGGTCCATCCGGAAACACCATATATTTT
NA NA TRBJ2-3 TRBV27 CASSLYTGTDTQYF TGTGCCAGCAGTTTATATACGGGCACAGATACGCAGTATTTT
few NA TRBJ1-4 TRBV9 CASSVALGRNEKLFF TGTGCCAGCAGCGTAGCCCTGGGGCGGAATGAAAAACTGTTTTTT
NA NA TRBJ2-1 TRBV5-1 CASSPVSRAGLGRFYNEQFF TGCGCCAGCAGCCCGGTGTCCAGGGCGGGTCTAGGGAGGTTTTACAATGAGCAGTTCTTC
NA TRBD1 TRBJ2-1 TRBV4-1 CASSRGTGNNEQFF TGCGCCAGCAGCCGCGGGACAGGGAACAATGAGCAGTTCTTC
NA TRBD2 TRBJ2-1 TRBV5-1 CASSFGLAVGNEQFF TGCGCCAGCAGCTTTGGGCTAGCGGTCGGGAATGAGCAGTTCTTC
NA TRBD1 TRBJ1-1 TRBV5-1 CASSADTGGITEAFF TGCGCCAGCAGCGCGGACACAGGGGGCATCACTGAAGCTTTCTTT
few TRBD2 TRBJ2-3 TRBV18 CASSGAGIGTDTQYF TGTGCCAGCTCAGGAGCGGGAATAGGCACAGATACGCAGTATTTT
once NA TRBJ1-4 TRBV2 CASRLYHPDEKLFF TGTGCCAGCAGGCTATACCACCCCGATGAAAAACTGTTTTTT
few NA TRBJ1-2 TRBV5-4 CASSSREGTGYTF TGTGCCAGCAGCTCAAGGGAGGGGACGGGCTACACCTTC
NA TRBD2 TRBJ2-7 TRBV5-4 CASSLALGLSYRGEQYF TGTGCCAGCAGCTTGGCTCTGGGACTAAGCTATCGGGGCGAGCAGTACTTC
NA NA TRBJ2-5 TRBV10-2 CASRKEYQETQYF TGCGCCAGCAGGAAAGAGTACCAAGAGACCCAGTACTTC
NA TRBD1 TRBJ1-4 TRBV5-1 CASSLTHRGEKLFF TGCGCCAGCAGCTTGACACACAGGGGTGAAAAACTGTTTTTT
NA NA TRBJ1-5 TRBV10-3 CATTDDYSNQPQHF TGTGCCACCACGGATGACTATAGCAATCAGCCCCAGCATTTT
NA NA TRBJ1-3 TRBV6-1 CASKTSSGNTIYF TGTGCCAGCAAAACAAGCTCTGGAAACACCATATATTTT
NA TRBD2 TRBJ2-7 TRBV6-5 CASRTAGGPSGEQYF TGTGCCAGCAGAACAGCGGGAGGGCCGTCAGGAGAGCAGTACTTC